This passage covers 5 T cell receptor beta chains from one sample sequenced in a study of Ad26.COV2.S vaccination and SARS-CoV-2 variants. Clones were read by immunoSEQ multiplex PCR, and TCRdb kept only the in-frame ones, dropping some. Here the sample spans approximately 420,000 clones, more than 85% being singletons. Treatment indicated: roughly 19 received Ad26.COV2.S at low or high dose, single or two shots; about 5 received placebo; per-sample allocation not given. Sampling occurred on day 63 after the first vaccine or placebo injection. Sequenced material: peripheral blood, taken in a trial of Ad26.COV2.S vaccine versus placebo. These TCRs come from a person aged 18-65 years who received the Ad26.COV2.S COVID-19 vaccine or a placebo.

This rearrangement joins TRBV25-1 to TRBJ1-4; the D gene is possibly TRBD1 (5 bases). Germline V gene data show CDR1 as MGHDK and CDR2 as SYGVNS. The V end was cut by 6 bases, the J end by 13 bases, with 12 bases between. This CDR3 has 11 residues. The CDR3 coding sequence is TGTGCCAGCAGGGTAGGGGAGGGACTGTTTTTT. Translation gives CASRVGEGLFF.

This clone was observed a handful of times. The rearrangement uses TRBV3-1 (or the pseudogene TRBV3-2) and TRBJ2-2; the D gene is possibly TRBD2 (6 bases). The CDR3 length is 13 residues. The V gene lost 5 bases and the J gene lost 7 bases, with 11 bases spanning the gap. CDR1 and CDR2 from the germline V gene are LGHDT and YNNKEL (reference sequence). The CDR3: CASSSVEGGELFF. Here the CDR3 DNA reads TGTGCCAGCAGCTCGGTGGAGGGCGGGGAGCTGTTTTTT.

The chain links TRBV27 to TRBJ1-2; possible D gene TRBD1, 6 bases. Germline values: CDR1 MNHEY, CDR2 SMNVEV (reference sequence). This CDR3 contains 16 residues. V was shortened by 5 bases and J by 1 base, with 17 bases between the two germline ends. CDR3 coding DNA: TGTGCCAGCAGTAAAGGGGGACGGCGATATAACTATGGCTACACCTTC. It yields the protein CASSKGGRRYNYGYTF.

The rearrangement links TRBV9 to TRBJ1-2; D is uncertain. Germline-derived CDR1 and CDR2 are SGDLS and YYNGEE. Trimming removed 3 bases from V and 4 bases from J, with 7 bases in between. CDR3 length equals 12 residues. The CDR3 here is CASSAPVYGYTF. The DNA of the CDR3 is TGTGCCAGCAGCGCACCAGTCTATGGCTACACCTTC.

The chain combines TRBV9 with TRBJ2-5; 9 positions agree with TRBD2. V lost 0 bases to trimming and J lost 0 bases; unmatched junction nucleotides: 3. CDR1 is SGDLS and CDR2 is YYNGEE in the germline V gene. The CDR3 extends over 16 amino acids. Here the CDR3 DNA reads TGTGCCAGCAGCGTAGGGCTAGCGGGGTACCAAGAGACCCAGTACTTC. Amino acids: CASSVGLAGYQETQYF.